This T cell receptor (beta chain) was sequenced during a study of cytomegalovirus exposure and HLA in healthy donors. Primers for the PCR totalled 60 Vbeta and 13 Jbeta. Profiled with immunoSEQ multiplex PCR; TCRdb holds only in-frame clones, not every one. Among about 170,000 clones listed, roughly 78% were seen once. Findings of the study overall: An ancestry cluster, one associated with Asian ancestry, reportedly showed fewer N-insertions than the 666-donor mean in a later analysis. Among immune exposure information, only CMV serostatus was available.

Trimming took 2 bases from V and 12 from J, leaving 9 bases between them. The germline CDR1 and CDR2 sequences are SGHKS and YYEKEE (reference sequence). This CDR3 region has 12 residues. A remark on this clone: As yet, its antigen is unknown.

J is TRBJ1-6 and V is TRBV5-5, with a weak D call TRBD1 (5 bases). The sequencing input was PBMCs. The receptor's source is a woman aged 50 to 60 in good health and CMV-seropositive. CDR3 sequence reads: CASSFGGGPLHF. CDR3 coding DNA: TGTGCCAGCAGCTTTGGGGGAGGACCCCTCCACTTT.